This passage covers 30 T cell receptor beta chains from one sample sequenced in a study of T cells after somatic rescue of genetic block. Method: immunoSEQ multiplex PCR; TCRdb's copy keeps in-frame clones and lacks some. This table holds tens of thousands of clones, approximately 96% found once. The specimen was peripheral blood mononuclear cells (PBMCs). These receptor sequences come from a child younger than two.

The rearrangement joins TRBV5-4 to TRBJ1-5; perhaps TRBD1 as D (5 bases). This CDR3 contains 14 residues. Trimming shortened V by 4 bases and J by 5 bases, and 13 bases separated the two germline ends. The germline CDR1 and CDR2 sequences are SGHNT and YYREEE (reference sequence). For the CDR3, the DNA is TGTGCCAGCAGCGCTAGGGGCAGGGATCAGCCCCAGCATTTT. It yields the protein CASSARGRDQPQHF.

The CDR3 DNA reads TGTGCCAGCCGGCAGGGTGCCTATGGCTACACCTTC. It translates to CASRQGAYGYTF. The J gene is TRBJ1-2, the V gene TRBV2, with D perhaps TRBD1 (5 bases). The CDR3 is made up of 12 amino acids. V lost 8 bases and J 4 bases, leaving 11 bases between the germline ends. Germline-derived CDR1 and CDR2 are SNHLY and FYNNEI. The variable domain in full, with the rest retrieved from reference TRBV2 and TRBJ1-2, is EPEVTQTPSHQVTQMGQEVILRCVPISNHLYFYWYRQILGQKVEFLVSFYNNEISEKSEIFDDQFSVERPDGSNFTLKIRSTKLEDSAMYFCASRQGAYGYTFGSGTRLTVV.

The rearrangement links TRBV19 to TRBJ2-6; D is unclear. CDR1 and CDR2 from the germline V gene are LNHDA and SQIVND (reference sequence). V was pared by 3 bases and J by 0 bases, with 9 bases between. The CDR3 has 16 residues. CDR3 residues: CASSISLSSGANVLTF. CDR3 sequence (DNA): TGTGCCAGTAGTATTAGTTTGAGCTCTGGGGCCAACGTCCTGACTTTC.

J is TRBJ2-1 and V is TRBV7-6; TRBD1 is a possible D gene (6 bases). Trimming left V 4 bases short and J 4 bases short, with 14 bases between. Germline-derived CDR1 and CDR2 are SGHVS and FNYEAQ. This CDR3 contains 15 residues. The CDR3 reads CASSSRGQTYNEQFF. The DNA for the CDR3 is TGTGCCAGCAGCTCCCGCGGACAGACTTACAATGAGCAGTTCTTC. The variable domain in full, completed from reference TRBV7-6 and TRBJ2-1, reads GAGVSQSPRYKVTKRGQDVALRCDPISGHVSLYWYRQALGQGPEFLTYFNYEAQQDKSGLPNDRFSAERPEGSISTLTIQRTEQRDSAMYRCASSSRGQTYNEQFFGPGTRLTVL.

This rearrangement joins TRBV7-2 to TRBJ2-7; TRBD2 matches 12 bases. The trim removed 2 bases at V and 2 bases at J, leaving 1 base unmatched. Germline V gives CDR1 SGHTA, CDR2 FQGNSA. This CDR3 spans 15 amino acids. The CDR3 loop is CASSLWTSGAYEQYF. Written as DNA, the CDR3 is TGTGCCAGCAGCTTATGGACTAGCGGGGCCTACGAGCAGTACTTC. Variable domain in full (rest from reference TRBV7-2 and TRBJ2-7): GAGVSQSPSNKVTEKGKDVELRCDPISGHTALYWYRQSLGQGLEFLIYFQGNSAPDKSGLPSDRFSAERTGGSVSTLTIQRTQQEDSAVYLCASSLWTSGAYEQYFGPGTRLTVT.

The rearrangement uses TRBV9 and TRBJ2-2; D may be TRBD2 (5 bases). V lost 0 bases to trimming and J lost 5 bases, with 17 bases between them. This CDR3 is 17 amino acids long. The V gene's germline CDR1 is SGDLS and CDR2 YYNGEE. DNA of the CDR3: TGTGCCAGCAGCGTAGCTAGAGAGAGGGCCTGGACCGGGGAGCTGTTTTTT. Its protein is CASSVARERAWTGELFF.

This chain joins TRBV10-3 and TRBJ2-5, with TRBD2 matching 8 bases. The V gene's germline CDR1 is ENHRY and CDR2 SYGVKD. The junction had 5 bases not matched to a gene; V was cut back by 2 bases and J by 3 bases. The CDR3 totals 15 residues. This CDR3 reads CAISERGAGEETQYF. The DNA of the CDR3 is TGTGCCATCAGTGAGCGAGGAGCGGGAGAAGAGACCCAGTACTTC.

The chain combines TRBV4-3 with TRBJ2-5, with no clear D. The DNA end favors TRBJ2-7, so the J call may be wrong. There are 12 residues in the CDR3. Germline V gene lookup returns CDR1 LGHNA and CDR2 YSLEER. The CDR3 sequence: CASSQGAYEQYF. CDR3 DNA sequence: TGCGCCAGCAGCCAAGGTGCCTACGAGCAGTACTTC.

The chain has TRBV4-2 and TRBJ1-2; D is unresolved. CDR1 LGHNA and CDR2 YNFKEQ come from the germline V gene. Between the trimmed V and J ends, which lost 0 bases and 5 bases, there was a span of 16 bases. The CDR3 runs 16 residues. The CDR3 coding sequence is TGTGCCAGCAGCCAAGAAGGCAAGTCAGGCCGTTATGGCTACACCTTC. Translating gives CASSQEGKSGRYGYTF.

The chain carries TRBV19 and TRBJ1-4, with 8 positions matching TRBD1. The CDR3 covers 15 residues. V lost 3 bases to trimming and J lost 5 bases; unmatched junction nucleotides: 5. Germline lookup yields CDR1 LNHDA and CDR2 SQIVND (reference sequence). The CDR3 spells CASSMARGRNEKLFF. As DNA, the CDR3 is TGTGCCAGTAGTATGGCCAGGGGGCGGAATGAAAAACTGTTTTTT.

The chain combines TRBV10-3 with TRBJ1-1; D remains unclear. The CDR3 totals 13 residues. V was clipped by 0 bases and J by 11 bases, with 13 bases between them. The V gene's germline CDR1 is ENHRY and CDR2 SYGVKD. CDR3 loop: CAISESTFHGAFF. Here the CDR3 DNA reads TGTGCCATCAGTGAGTCGACCTTTCACGGCGCTTTCTTT.

About this clone: One junction end does not reproduce the germline sequence, and a read error may be involved. Other DNA sequences in the sample encode the same CDR3. The chain combines TRBV19 with TRBJ1-1; D remains unclear. CDR3 length: 15 amino acids. In germline, CDR1 is LNHDA, CDR2 SQIVND (reference sequence). For the CDR3, the DNA is TGTGCCAGTAGTAGGGGTTTGGGGTCGAACACTGAGGCTTTCTTT. This translates into CASSRGLGSNTEAFF.

The chain recombines TRBV6-1 with TRBJ2-2; perhaps TRBD1 as D (5 bases). The V end was cut by 7 bases, the J end by 3 bases, with 9 bases between. The length of the CDR3 is 13 residues. Germline V lookup: CDR1 MNHNS, CDR2 SASEGT. This CDR3 reads CASTLRDTGELFF. Written as DNA, the CDR3 is TGTGCCAGCACCCTCAGGGACACCGGGGAGCTGTTTTTT.

The V and J genes are TRBV5-6 and TRBJ1-2; no reliable D call. Per the germline V gene, CDR1 is SGHDT and CDR2 is YYEEEE. Trimming left V 0 bases short and J 5 bases short, with 5 bases between. The CDR3 has 12 amino acids. DNA for the CDR3: TGTGCCAGCAGCTTGGTTGGTTATGGCTACACCTTC. Its protein product is CASSLVGYGYTF.

V and J are TRBV19 and TRBJ2-4; tentatively, D is TRBD2 (5 bases). The CDR3 sequence is 14 residues long. The germline V and J ends were trimmed by 1 base and 1 base, with 5 bases remaining between them. The germline gives CDR1 LNHDA, CDR2 SQIVND (reference sequence). In nucleotides, the CDR3 is TGTGCCAGTAGTATAGGAGGGGCCAAAAACATTCAGTACTTC. Its protein is CASSIGGAKNIQYF.

The chain uses TRBV15 and TRBJ2-1; TRBD2 matches 7 bases. The ends lost 1 base at V and 5 bases at J; junction bases unmatched: 8. This CDR3 region has 16 residues. Germline loops: CDR1 LNHNV, CDR2 YYDKDF (reference sequence). The DNA of the CDR3 is TGTGCCACCAGCAGAGTGCGGGCTAGCGGCAACAATGAGCAGTTCTTC. This translates into CATSRVRASGNNEQFF.

V gene TRBV5-1 combines with J gene TRBJ2-2; the D call may be TRBD1 or TRBD2 (8 bases each). From germline, CDR1 is SGHRS and CDR2 YFSETQ. This CDR3 is built from 14 residues. Between the trimmed V and J ends, which lost 8 bases and 4 bases, there was a span of 15 bases. CDR3 nucleotides: TGCGCCAGTCATAGCGGGACAGGCACCGGGGAGCTGTTTTTT. As protein: CASHSGTGTGELFF.

The chain carries TRBV29-1 and TRBJ2-5, with D possibly being TRBD2 (5 bases). V shed 6 bases and J shed 2 bases, with 10 bases lying between them. From germline, CDR1 is SQVTM and CDR2 ANQGSEA. This CDR3 contains 12 residues. CDR3 DNA: TGCAGCGTCGAACCGGGACAAGAGACCCAGTACTTC. Translating gives CSVEPGQETQYF.

The chain uses TRBV2 and TRBJ2-7; maybe TRBD2 (6 bases). Trimming left V 8 bases short and J 2 bases short, with 16 bases between. The CDR3 runs 14 residues. Germline V lookup: CDR1 SNHLY, CDR2 FYNNEI. CDR3 in amino acids: CASSRGLFPYEQYF. CDR3 sequence (DNA): TGTGCCAGCTCTCGGGGGTTGTTTCCCTACGAGCAGTACTTC.

J is TRBJ1-1 and V is TRBV27; TRBD1 matches 8 bases. J was trimmed by 4 bases and V by 6 bases; bases with no gene match: 4. CDR1 is MNHEY, CDR2 SMNVEV, per germline (reference sequence). The CDR3 covers 13 residues. The CDR3 loop is CASSNTGGTEAFF. In nucleotides, the CDR3 is TGTGCCAGCAGCAACACAGGGGGCACTGAAGCTTTCTTT.

The chain combines TRBV20-1 with TRBJ2-5; D unresolved. V gave up 2 bases and J gave up 4 bases, with 5 bases separating them. The CDR3 has 11 residues. The germline CDR1 and CDR2 sequences are DFQATT and SNEGSKA (reference sequence). CDR3 residues: CSARKGETQYF. CDR3 sequence (DNA): TGCAGTGCTAGAAAGGGAGAGACCCAGTACTTC.

The chain combines TRBV10-3 with TRBJ2-3; 10 bases map to TRBD2. Germline V gene lookup returns CDR1 ENHRY and CDR2 SYGVKD. After removal of 5 bases from V and 5 bases from J, the junction contained 4 bases not matched to a gene. CDR3 length equals 14 residues. CDR3 in amino acids: CAISQREGRDTQYF. The CDR3, as DNA: TGTGCCATCAGTCAGCGGGAGGGCCGAGATACGCAGTATTTT.

This chain connects TRBV28 to TRBJ2-7; D possibly corresponds to TRBD2 (6 bases). Germline V CDR1 and CDR2: MDHEN, SYDVKM. The V end was cut by 6 bases, the J end by 6 bases, with 18 bases between. The CDR3 totals 14 residues. The DNA of the CDR3 is TGTGCCAGCAGCCTGGGTCGGGAGTTGGGCGAGCAGTACTTC. Translated: CASSLGRELGEQYF.

This clone was detected once. The chain uses TRBV7-9 and TRBJ2-7; D gene ambiguous. The CDR3 totals 14 residues. V was trimmed by 8 bases and J by 6 bases, leaving 20 bases between them. Germline V gene lookup returns CDR1 SEHNR and CDR2 FQNEAQ (reference sequence). The CDR3 bases are TGTGCCAGCGAGCGCAACGGTCCGACCTCCGAGCAGTACTTC. This translates into CASERNGPTSEQYF. The full variable domain, completed using reference TRBV7-9 and TRBJ2-7, is DTGVSQNPRHKITKRGQNVTFRCDPISEHNRLYWYRQTLGQGPEFLTYFQNEAQLEKSRLLSDRFSAERPKGSFSTLEIQRTEQGDSAMYLCASERNGPTSEQYFGPGTRLTVT.

V usage is TRBV5-1 and J usage is TRBJ2-3; 7 bases fit TRBD2. V was clipped by 5 bases and J by 0 bases; unmatched bases: 3. In germline, CDR1 is SGHRS, CDR2 YFSETQ. The CDR3 spans 14 residues. CDR3 sequence (DNA): TGCGCCAGCAGGGGTAGCGGGAGCACAGATACGCAGTATTTT. Its translation is CASRGSGSTDTQYF.

This chain joins TRBV21-1 and TRBJ2-3; the table's D call, TRBD1, was not checked against the DNA. TRBV21-1 is labeled a pseudogene. The CDR3 extends over 13 amino acids. CDR3 in DNA: TGTGCCAGCAGCAAAAAAAAGGGGGATACGCAGTATTTT. Translation gives CASSKKKGDTQYF.

The chain joins TRBV7-9 to TRBJ2-7; 9 bases fit TRBD1. This CDR3 has 14 amino acids. J was trimmed by 3 bases and V by 5 bases; bases with no gene match: 5. Germline values: CDR1 SEHNR, CDR2 FQNEAQ (reference sequence). This CDR3 is CASSHPGQGYEQYF. CDR3 sequence (DNA): TGTGCCAGCAGCCACCCGGGACAGGGCTACGAGCAGTACTTC.

This rearrangement joins TRBV7-8 to TRBJ2-7; TRBD2 aligns across 8 bases. With 5 bases clipped from V and 3 bases from J, the junction kept 15 bases outside the gene matches. Germline loops: CDR1 SGHVS, CDR2 FQNEAQ. The CDR3 is 17 residues long. The CDR3 DNA sequence: TGTGCCAGCAGCCTCCCCGGTTCCCTAGCGGGCTTCTACGAGCAGTACTTC. Translated, it gives CASSLPGSLAGFYEQYF.

This clone showed up just once. The genes are TRBV19 and TRBJ2-2, with D uncertain. V lost 6 bases and J lost 1, with 3 bases in between. CDR3 length equals 12 residues. Germline CDR1 is LNHDA and CDR2 is SQIVND (reference sequence). The CDR3 here is CASSGNTGELFF. Written as DNA, the CDR3 is TGTGCCAGTAGCGGGAACACCGGGGAGCTGTTTTTT.

This clone showed up just once. The chain uses TRBV15 and TRBJ2-3; D is ambiguous. With 2 bases removed from V and 7 bases from J, the gap between germline ends came to 13 bases. The length of the CDR3 is 14 residues. From germline, CDR1 is LNHNV and CDR2 YYDKDF (reference sequence). CDR3 nucleotide sequence: TGTGCCACCAGCAGAAACCTAATCGCGAATACGCAGTATTTT. This translates into CATSRNLIANTQYF.